Below are 13 T cell receptor beta chains sequenced from a single sample in a study of blood T cell repertoires in COVID-19. Generated by immunoSEQ multiplex PCR, the TCRdb table keeps only in-frame clones and is missing some. The top ten hold around 15% of the sample, which has 100,000 to 120,000 clones, around 79% seen once. Source material: peripheral blood. The receptors derive from a woman at least 80 years old with active or convalescent COVID-19.

The chain carries TRBV9 and TRBJ2-1; TRBD1 agrees at 7 bases. Germline V gene lookup returns CDR1 SGDLS and CDR2 YYNGEE. The CDR3 has 15 residues. V was pared by 3 bases and J by 0 bases, with 3 bases of the junction left unmatched. CDR3 residues: CASSAQGDSYNEQFF. For the CDR3, the DNA is TGTGCCAGCAGCGCCCAGGGGGACTCCTACAATGAGCAGTTCTTC. The full variable domain, rest sourced from reference TRBV9 and TRBJ2-1, is DSGVTQTPKHLITATGQRVTLRCSPRSGDLSVYWYQQSLDQGLQFLIQYYNGEERAKGNILERFSAQQFPDLHSELNLSSLELGDSALYFCASSAQGDSYNEQFFGPGTRLTVL.

A note on this clone: At one boundary the junction diverges from the germline segment, which might be a read error. The CDR3 region is CASTLTSGSYNEQFF. The CDR3 DNA reads TGTGCCAGCACCTTAACTAGCGGGTCCTACAATGAGCAGTTCTTC. This chain uses TRBV7-2 with TRBJ2-1; the match to TRBD2 covers 9 bases. Germline assignment: CDR1 SGHTA and CDR2 FQGNSA. This CDR3 is 15 amino acids long.

The rearrangement joins TRBV4-1 to TRBJ2-3, with 10 nucleotides matching TRBD1. J gave up 2 bases and V 4 bases, and 6 bases lay outside the gene matches. Germline V gene data show CDR1 as MGHRA and CDR2 as YSYEKL. The CDR3 has 16 residues. This chain's CDR3 is CASSPDRGAPTDTQYF. The CDR3 DNA reads as TGCGCCAGCAGCCCGGACAGGGGGGCACCCACAGATACGCAGTATTTT.

The genes are TRBV29-1 and TRBJ2-7, with 9 bases that match TRBD2. CDR3 length: 13 amino acids. V lost 7 bases, J lost 5 bases, and 9 bases stayed unmatched. Germline values: CDR1 SQVTM, CDR2 ANQGSEA. In nucleotides, the CDR3 is TGCAGCGCTTTAGCGGGAGATTTACACGAGCAGTACTTC. Protein product: CSALAGDLHEQYF.

The chain is built from TRBV23-1 and TRBJ1-1; weak D call: TRBD1 (6 bases). TRBV23-1 is identified as an open reading frame with a role that is uncertain. V dropped 4 bases and J dropped 1 base, with 13 bases sitting between them. CDR3 length: 15 residues. The CDR3 sequence is CASSPPPTGNTEAFF. CDR3 in DNA: TGCGCCAGCAGTCCCCCCCCGACAGGGAACACTGAAGCTTTCTTT.

The rearrangement joins TRBV2 to TRBJ2-5, with D uncertain. CDR1 is SNHLY and CDR2 is FYNNEI in the germline V gene. The CDR3 is 13 amino acids. V dropped 6 bases and J dropped 2 bases, with 10 bases sitting between them. The CDR3 nucleotides are TGTGCCAGCAGCAGTCCATTTCAAGAGACCCAGTACTTC. This translates into CASSSPFQETQYF.

The chain links TRBV3-1 (or the pseudogene TRBV3-2) to TRBJ2-1; TRBD1 matches 8 bases. Unmatched junction bases numbered 6, after V lost 2 bases and J lost 3 bases. There are 16 residues in the CDR3. CDR1 is LGHDT and CDR2 is YNNKEL in the germline V gene (reference sequence). In DNA, the CDR3 is TGTGCCAGCAGCCAACCCGGGACAGGACGCTACAATGAGCAGTTCTTC. Translation: CASSQPGTGRYNEQFF.

This clone came up a few times. CDR3 loop: CASSLPHSRETQYF. CDR3 nucleotide sequence: TGTGCCAGCAGTCTTCCCCATAGCCGGGAGACCCAGTACTTC. The V call is TRBV28, the J call TRBJ2-5; no reliable D call. Between the trimmed V and J ends, which lost 5 bases and 5 bases, there was a span of 15 bases. This CDR3 comprises 14 residues. Germline V gene sequence: CDR1 MDHEN, CDR2 SYDVKM.

The chain has TRBV7-3 and TRBJ2-3; 8 nucleotides match TRBD2. The germline gives CDR1 SGHTA, CDR2 FQGTGA. The V segment lost 2 bases and the J segment 8 bases; nucleotides outside the gene matches: 6. The CDR3 sequence is 14 residues long. CDR3 amino acids: CASSLDGRAGTQYF. The DNA for the CDR3 is TGTGCCAGCAGCTTAGACGGGAGGGCCGGTACGCAGTATTTT.

There are a few counts of this clone. This chain joins TRBV3-1 (or the pseudogene TRBV3-2) and TRBJ1-2, with a weak D call TRBD1 (6 bases). The CDR3 totals 14 residues. Germline assignment: CDR1 LGHDT and CDR2 YNNKEL (reference sequence). Deletions cut 3 bases from V and 4 bases from J, with 12 bases between. The CDR3, as DNA: TGTGCCAGCAGCCATTCCGGGACACTCTATGGCTACACCTTC. This sequence encodes CASSHSGTLYGYTF.

The rearrangement links TRBV19 to TRBJ1-2, with 7 bases lining up with TRBD1. The CDR3 consists of 15 residues. V trimming: 7 bases; J trimming: 5 bases; junction bases outside the gene matches: 13. Germline V gene data show CDR1 as LNHDA and CDR2 as SQIVND (reference sequence). In DNA, the CDR3 is TGTGCCAGTACAGAGACAGGGCGCGTTTGGTATGGCTACACCTTC. This encodes CASTETGRVWYGYTF.

The V gene is TRBV10-3, the J gene TRBJ1-1, with D possibly TRBD1 on 5 matching bases. The CDR3 runs 12 residues. CDR1 and CDR2 (germline): ENHRY, SYGVKD. V was pared by 4 bases and J by 5 bases, with 8 bases between. This CDR3 reads CAISGRETEAFF. The CDR3 DNA reads as TGTGCCATCAGTGGCAGGGAAACTGAAGCTTTCTTT.

CDR3 coding DNA: TGTGCCAGCAGCCCCGCTAGCGGGAGGGCCGGAATTTACAATGAGCAGTTCTTC. This encodes CASSPASGRAGIYNEQFF. The chain recombines TRBV25-1 with TRBJ2-1; 12 nucleotides agree with TRBD2. There are 18 residues in the CDR3. CDR1 MGHDK and CDR2 SYGVNS come from the germline V gene. V lost 6 bases and J lost 4; bases outside the gene matches: 13.